The present entry profiles one TCR beta chain with its context. In this sample, this clone turned up a few times. The antigen this receptor binds is unknown. Per-base quality was not reported, and no clone a single base away is much larger than it. The data stem from a study of OX40 agonist ivuxolimab in advanced cancers. Turning to the overall study: The costimulatory receptor OX40 (CD134) was targeted by ivuxolimab, a fully human IgG2 agonistic monoclonal antibody. Intravenous ivuxolimab was administered to patients every 2 weeks at six dose levels: 0.01, 0.1, 0.3, 1.5, 3 and 10 mg/kg. In the dose-escalation cohort, 75% to 85% of patients were male, and the mean age was around 60 years with a range of about 20 to 80. The paper reports the monotherapy dose-escalation portion (N ≈ 50 patients) of the phase I ivuxolimab trial. Partial responses were achieved by three dose-escalation patients, of whom one had hepatocellular carcinoma and two had cutaneous melanoma. The purpose of peripheral TCRbeta sequencing was to test whether ivuxolimab changed TCR sequence diversity and led to clonal T-cell expansion. Of the roughly 52 dose-escalation patients, hepatocellular carcinoma was present in about 19, melanoma in around 15, renal cell carcinoma in 9 and head and neck cancer in 9. Patients were allowed to have had prior anti-PD-1, anti-PD-L1 or anti-CTLA-4 therapy, and roughly 40% of the dose-escalation patients had been treated with checkpoint inhibitors. What the study reported, not specific to this receptor: On average, CD8+ T cells showed more expanded clones than CD4+ T cells after ivuxolimab. The antigen specificity of the peripheral T cells that underwent clonal expansion was not determined. Clonal expansion of both CD4+ and CD8+ blood T cells was observed from baseline to week 6 at doses 0.1 to 3.0 mg/kg. In partial responders in the 0.1-3.0 mg/kg groups, normalized peripheral clonal expansion was found to be among the lowest, especially among CD8+ T cells. Low levels of normalized T-cell clonal expansion were also shown by some nonresponding patients.

To sequence the TCRbeta CDR3 region, genomic DNA was isolated from the sorted cells. TCRbeta CDR3 regions were sequenced using the immunoSEQ Assay. TCRdb stores this immuneACCESS table with in-frame sequences only. Part of the clones is absent; in the studies checked, under half of the shortfall reflects unresolved V genes, and no reason is known for the rest. The sample records 30,000 to 40,000 clones, around 85% of which are singletons. The biggest ten clones account for approximately 14% of the sample. CDR1 and CDR2, looked up from the germline V gene, are SGHDN and FVKESK. Including the terminal cysteine and phenylalanine, the CDR3 comprises 12 residues. Kept here is only the CDR3 DNA, which spans 36 bases and is read in frame from base 1. Cut back by 4 bases and 11 bases, the V and J ends lie 14 bases apart. The trial excluded patients who had a history of autoimmune disease or were on systemic immunosuppression. Peripheral blood for TCR sequencing was collected from all dose cohorts at baseline, on cycle 4 day 1, and on cycle 7 day 1. The samples were taken from a phase I, first-in-human, multicenter, open-label dose-escalation trial of ivuxolimab. Adults with locally advanced or metastatic melanoma, renal cell carcinoma, hepatocellular carcinoma or head and neck squamous cell carcinoma were enrolled in the trial. Before TCR sequencing, CD4+ T cells and CD8+ T cells were sorted from peripheral blood as separate populations.

The sample was CD4+ or CD8+ T cells sorted from blood, taken in a trial of the OX40 agonist ivuxolimab. Recombination connected TRBV14 to TRBJ1-1, with a weak D call of TRBD1 (6 bases match). The clonotype originates from an adult with an advanced solid tumor such as melanoma, head and neck, liver or kidney cancer. The nucleotide sequence is given as TGTGCCAGCAGCCGCCCGGGACATGAGGCTTTCTTT. This gives the protein CASSRPGHEAFF. The CDR3 plus the reference TRBV14 and TRBJ1-1 genes for the other parts give the full variable domain: EAGVTQFPSHSVIEKGQTVTLRCDPISGHDNLYWYRRVMGKEIKFLLHFVKESKQDESGMPNNRFLAERTGGTYSTLKVQPAELEDSGVYFCASSRPGHEAFFGQGTRLTVV.